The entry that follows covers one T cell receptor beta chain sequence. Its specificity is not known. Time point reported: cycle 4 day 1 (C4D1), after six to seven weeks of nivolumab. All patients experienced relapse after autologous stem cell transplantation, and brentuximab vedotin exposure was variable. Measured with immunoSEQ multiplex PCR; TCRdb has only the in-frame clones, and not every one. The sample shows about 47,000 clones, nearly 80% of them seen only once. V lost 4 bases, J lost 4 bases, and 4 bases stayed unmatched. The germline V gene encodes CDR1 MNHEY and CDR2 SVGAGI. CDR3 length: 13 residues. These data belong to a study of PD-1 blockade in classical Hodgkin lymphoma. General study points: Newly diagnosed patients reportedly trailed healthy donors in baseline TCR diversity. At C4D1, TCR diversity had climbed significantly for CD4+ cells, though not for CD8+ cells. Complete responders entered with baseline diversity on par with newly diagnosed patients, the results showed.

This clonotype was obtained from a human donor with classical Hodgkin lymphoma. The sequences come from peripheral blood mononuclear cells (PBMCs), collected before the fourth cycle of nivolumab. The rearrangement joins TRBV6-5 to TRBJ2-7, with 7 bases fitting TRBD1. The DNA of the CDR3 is TGTGCCAGCAGTTTCGACAGGGAGTACGAGCAGTACTTC. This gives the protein CASSFDREYEQYF.